The clone carrying this TCR beta chain was detected only a few times. Its antigen is as yet unknown. V lost 6 bases and J lost 12; bases outside the gene matches: 11. From germline, CDR1 is MNHNS and CDR2 SASEGT. The CDR3 runs to 15 residues. These data are taken from a study of identical twins. General study findings and limits: Models, which agreed with sharing between unrelated individuals, nonetheless underestimated the out-of-frame TCR alpha sharing seen in monozygotic twins.

Template switching added a universal primer binding site, and final cDNA carried unique molecular identifiers. In TCRdb, the 5' RACE reads were re-called with MiXCR into one record per CDR3 protein. The table lists about 460,000 distinct CDR3 sequences, more than 13% of them singletons. These same data were also listed under a study on yellow fever vaccine responses in identical twins. As that study records: Twins reportedly mounted vaccine T cell responses that seemed partly convergent, partly personalized.

The genes are TRBV6-1 and TRBJ2-1, with 13 bases identical to TRBD2. This receptor was obtained from a woman younger than 30 in good health. The sequenced material came from CD4+ T cells sorted from blood. CDR3 region: CASSIGTSGTIGQFF. CDR3 sequence (DNA): TGTGCCAGCAGCATAGGGACTAGCGGGACAATTGGGCAGTTCTTC.